This T cell receptor (beta chain) was documented in a study of blood T cell repertoires in COVID-19. TCRdb keeps only in-frame clones here, not all; method: immunoSEQ multiplex PCR. In the table there are about 400,000 clones, approximately 91% of which are singletons. The CDR3 totals 16 residues. Germline V gives CDR1 SEHNR, CDR2 FQNEAQ (reference sequence). The V segment lost 5 bases and the J segment 0 bases; nucleotides outside the gene matches: 5. The V gene is TRBV7-9, the J gene TRBJ2-3, with TRBD2 identical over 10 bases. The source material was PBMCs or T cells enriched from blood (not recorded which). This receptor was identified in a woman between 35 and 50 years old with acute COVID-19. CDR3 protein: CASSEASGGSTDTQYF. The CDR3 region has the DNA TGTGCCAGCAGCGAGGCTAGCGGGGGAAGCACAGATACGCAGTATTTT.